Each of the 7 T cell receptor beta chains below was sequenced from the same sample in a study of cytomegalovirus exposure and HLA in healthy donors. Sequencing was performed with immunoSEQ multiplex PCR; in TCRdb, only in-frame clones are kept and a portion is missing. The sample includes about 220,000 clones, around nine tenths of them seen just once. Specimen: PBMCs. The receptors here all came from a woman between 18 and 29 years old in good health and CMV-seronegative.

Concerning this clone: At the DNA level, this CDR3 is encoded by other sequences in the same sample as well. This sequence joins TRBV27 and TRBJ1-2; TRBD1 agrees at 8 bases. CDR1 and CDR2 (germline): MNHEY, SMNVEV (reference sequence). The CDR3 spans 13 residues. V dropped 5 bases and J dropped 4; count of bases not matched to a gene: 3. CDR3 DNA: TGTGCCAGCAGTCTGACAGGGGTCTATGGCTACACCTTC. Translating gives CASSLTGVYGYTF.

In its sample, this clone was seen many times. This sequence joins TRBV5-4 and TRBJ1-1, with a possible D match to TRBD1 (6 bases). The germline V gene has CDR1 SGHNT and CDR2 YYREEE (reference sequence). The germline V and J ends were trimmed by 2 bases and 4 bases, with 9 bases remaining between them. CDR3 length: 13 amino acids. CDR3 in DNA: TGTGCCAGCAGCTTACCAGGGGCCACTGAAGCTTTCTTT. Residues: CASSLPGATEAFF.

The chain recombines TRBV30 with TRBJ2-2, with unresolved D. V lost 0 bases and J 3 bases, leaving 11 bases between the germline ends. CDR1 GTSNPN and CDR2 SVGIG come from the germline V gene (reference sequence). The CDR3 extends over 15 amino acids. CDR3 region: CAWSVGAGYTGELFF. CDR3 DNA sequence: TGTGCCTGGAGTGTAGGAGCCGGTTACACCGGGGAGCTGTTTTTT.

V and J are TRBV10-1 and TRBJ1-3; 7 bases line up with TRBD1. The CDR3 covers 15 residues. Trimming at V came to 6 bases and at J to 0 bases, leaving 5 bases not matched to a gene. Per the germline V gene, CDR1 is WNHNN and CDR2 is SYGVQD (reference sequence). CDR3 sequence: CASRPGTVSGNTIYF. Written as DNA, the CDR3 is TGCGCCAGCAGACCTGGGACAGTCTCTGGAAACACCATATATTTT.

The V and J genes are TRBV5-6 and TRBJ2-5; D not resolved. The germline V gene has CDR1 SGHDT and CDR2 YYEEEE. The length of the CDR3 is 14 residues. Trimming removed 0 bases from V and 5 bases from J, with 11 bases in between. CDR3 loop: CASSLAHRVETQYF. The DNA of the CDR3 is TGTGCCAGCAGCTTGGCGCATCGCGTCGAGACCCAGTACTTC.

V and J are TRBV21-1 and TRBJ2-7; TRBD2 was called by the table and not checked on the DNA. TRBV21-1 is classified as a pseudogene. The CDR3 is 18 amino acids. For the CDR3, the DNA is TGTGCCAGCAGCAAGGAGGGACTAGCGGGAGGGTGGGGGTACGAGCAGTACTTC. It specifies CASSKEGLAGGWGYEQYF.

The CDR3 nucleotides are TGTGCCAGAAGCTTCCGGGACTTCTCCTACGAGCAGTACTTC. Its translation: CARSFRDFSYEQYF. The V and J genes are TRBV5-3 and TRBJ2-7; perhaps TRBD2 as D (6 bases). TRBV5-3 is classed as an ORF, of uncertain function. The CDR3 runs 14 residues. The V end was cut by 2 bases, the J end by 0 bases, with 9 bases between.